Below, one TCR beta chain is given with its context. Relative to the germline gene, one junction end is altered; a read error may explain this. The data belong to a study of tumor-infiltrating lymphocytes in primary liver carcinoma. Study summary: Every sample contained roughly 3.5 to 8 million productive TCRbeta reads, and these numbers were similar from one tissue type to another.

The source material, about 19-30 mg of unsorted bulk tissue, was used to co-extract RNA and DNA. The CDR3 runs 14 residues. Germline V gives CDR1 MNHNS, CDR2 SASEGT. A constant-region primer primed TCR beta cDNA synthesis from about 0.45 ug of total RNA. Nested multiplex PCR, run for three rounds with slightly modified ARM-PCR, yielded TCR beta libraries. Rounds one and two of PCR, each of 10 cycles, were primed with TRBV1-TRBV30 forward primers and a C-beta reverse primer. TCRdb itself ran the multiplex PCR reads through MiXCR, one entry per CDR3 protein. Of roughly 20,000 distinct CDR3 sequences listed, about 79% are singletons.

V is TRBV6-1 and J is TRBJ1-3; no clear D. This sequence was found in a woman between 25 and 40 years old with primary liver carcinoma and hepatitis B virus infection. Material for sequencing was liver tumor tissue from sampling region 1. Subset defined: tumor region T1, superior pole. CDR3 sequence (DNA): TGTGCCAGCATTTGGACTGTCTCTGGGAACACCATATATTTT. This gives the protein CASIWTVSGNTIYF.